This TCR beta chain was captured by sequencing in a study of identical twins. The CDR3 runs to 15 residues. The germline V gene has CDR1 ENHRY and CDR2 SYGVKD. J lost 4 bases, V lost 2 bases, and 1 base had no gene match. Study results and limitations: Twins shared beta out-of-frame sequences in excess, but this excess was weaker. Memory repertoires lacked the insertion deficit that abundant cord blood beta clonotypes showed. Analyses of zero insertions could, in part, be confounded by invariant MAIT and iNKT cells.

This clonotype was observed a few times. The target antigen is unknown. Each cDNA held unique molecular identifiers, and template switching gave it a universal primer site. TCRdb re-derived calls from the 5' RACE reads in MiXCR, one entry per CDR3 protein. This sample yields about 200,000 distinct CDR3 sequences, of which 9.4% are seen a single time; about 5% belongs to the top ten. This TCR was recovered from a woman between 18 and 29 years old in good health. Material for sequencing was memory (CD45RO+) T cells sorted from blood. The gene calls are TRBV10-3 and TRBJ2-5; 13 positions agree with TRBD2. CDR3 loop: CAISEGLAGAETQYF. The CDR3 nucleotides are TGTGCCATCAGTGAGGGACTAGCGGGAGCAGAGACCCAGTACTTC.